The 28 T cell receptor beta chains below were found in one sample sequenced in a study of post-analysis software for immune sequencing data. TCR beta cDNA libraries included unique molecular identifiers. TCRdb recomputed calls from the PCR reads with MiXCR, one row per CDR3 protein. The sample carries around 260,000 distinct CDR3 sequences, 35% to 45% recorded once. Overall study results and limits: Among roughly 5 TRBV segments more frequent in patients than controls were TRBV5-6, TRBV5-1 and TRBV20-1.

These TCRs' antigens remain unknown. Sequencing was carried out using blood. Receptors originate from a girl between 10 and 17 years old with multiple sclerosis.

This clonotype was seen only a few times. This sequence may be a read error, since a much larger clone differs from it by one base. The chain has TRBV5-1 and TRBJ2-1, with TRBD2 matching 8 bases. TRBJ2-7 matches the DNA end more closely, so the J call is doubtful. CDR1 and CDR2 (germline): SGHRS, YFSETQ. CDR3 length: 15 amino acids. The CDR3 bases are TGCGCCAGCAGCTTGGGGACTAGCAGCTACAATGAGCAGTACTTC. As protein: CASSLGTSSYNEQYF.

Regarding this clonotype: One end of the junction is discordant with germline, which a read error may explain. This rearrangement joins TRBV2 to TRBJ2-1; D may be TRBD1 or TRBD2 (5 bases each). Germline V CDR1 and CDR2: SNHLY, FYNNEI. The CDR3 extends over 12 amino acids. CDR3 in amino acids: CATSEGEWEQFF. Written as DNA, the CDR3 is TGTGCCACCAGTGAAGGGGAGTGGGAGCAGTTCTTC.

This clonotype was counted a few times. This chain uses TRBV7-2 with TRBJ2-5; D not certain. In germline, CDR1 is SGHTA, CDR2 FQGNSA. The V end lost 5 bases, the J end lost 1 base, and 17 bases lay between the germline ends. This CDR3 has 16 residues. DNA for the CDR3: TGTGCCAGCAGCCTAACGACTGCTGCTGGCCAAGAGACCCAGTACTTC. Protein product: CASSLTTAAGQETQYF.

Comment on this clonotype: Given a much more abundant clone one base away, this may be a read error. The gene calls are TRBV6-1 and TRBJ1-2, with 7 bases that match TRBD1. Germline V gives CDR1 MNHNS, CDR2 SASEGT. The CDR3 covers 14 residues. The CDR3 here is CTSSEVVTGNGYTF. CDR3 in DNA: TGTACCAGCAGTGAAGTAGTGACAGGGAACGGCTACACCTTC.

This clonotype was picked up many times. The chain uses TRBV20-1 and TRBJ2-7, with D perhaps being TRBD1 or TRBD2 (5 bases each). This CDR3 has 14 amino acids. V lost 0 bases and J 4 bases, leaving 13 bases between the germline ends. Per the germline V gene, CDR1 is DFQATT and CDR2 is SNEGSKA (reference sequence). CDR3 DNA: TGCAGTGCTAGAGATTCCCGGGGCCTATACGAGCAGTACTTC. Translated, it gives CSARDSRGLYEQYF.

This clonotype turned up a few times. The V call is TRBV7-2, the J call TRBJ1-2, with no clear D. In germline, CDR1 is SGHTA, CDR2 FQGNSA. This CDR3 contains 12 residues. The V end lost 2 bases, the J end lost 7 bases, and 8 bases lay between the germline ends. The CDR3 region has the DNA TGTGCCAGCAGCTTACCAGATTTTGGCTACACCTTC. This translates into CASSLPDFGYTF.

The V gene is TRBV28, the J gene TRBJ2-1, with 7 bases fitting TRBD2. The J call may be in error: the DNA end matches TRBJ2-7 better. CDR1 and CDR2 from the germline V gene are MDHEN and SYDVKM. There are 14 residues in the CDR3. As DNA, the CDR3 is TGTGCCAGCAGTTTCCAGGGAGGGTACAATGAGCAGTACTTC. It specifies CASSFQGGYNEQYF.

There are many counts of this clonotype. V and J are TRBV12-3 or TRBV12-4 and TRBJ2-5, with TRBD1 matching over 8 bases. This CDR3 has 16 residues. The V gene end was trimmed by 6 bases and the J gene end by 3 bases; junction bases not matched to a gene: 12. As DNA, the CDR3 is TGTGCCAGCAGCCATACTGGCCAGGGGGCAAAAGAGACCCAGTACTTC. Residues: CASSHTGQGAKETQYF.

This clonotype came up many times. DNA of the CDR3: TGTGCCAGCAGCCCCGCCTGGGACAGGGGAGGCCCAGACTATGGCTACACCTTC. Translating gives CASSPAWDRGGPDYGYTF. The V and J genes are TRBV9 and TRBJ1-2; 10 nucleotides agree with TRBD1. CDR3 length: 18 amino acids. Germline loops: CDR1 SGDLS, CDR2 YYNGEE. With V trimmed by 4 bases and J by 3 bases, 15 bases remained unmatched.

This clonotype occurred many times. This sequence joins TRBV5-5 and TRBJ2-7, with 10 bases aligning to TRBD1. The V segment lost 4 bases and the J segment 2 bases; nucleotides outside the gene matches: 9. This CDR3 has 16 amino acids. Germline loops: CDR1 SGHKS, CDR2 YYEKEE (reference sequence). The CDR3 DNA reads as TGTGCCAGCAGCCTCTCGGGGGACAGGGGCACCTACGAGCAGTACTTC. As protein: CASSLSGDRGTYEQYF.

V is TRBV7-2 and J is TRBJ2-3; D may be TRBD2 (6 bases). The CDR3 runs 15 residues. Per germline, CDR1 SGHTA and CDR2 FQGNSA. Trimming removed 0 bases from V and 2 bases from J, with 9 bases in between. DNA of the CDR3: TGTGCCAGCAGCTTAGCTAGCGGATACACAGATACGCAGTATTTT. This gives the protein CASSLASGYTDTQYF.

In its sample, this clonotype was seen many times. This rearrangement joins TRBV7-9 to TRBJ1-4; D gene ambiguous. CDR3 length equals 15 residues. Germline V lookup: CDR1 SEHNR, CDR2 FQNEAQ (reference sequence). V was trimmed by 5 bases and J by 4 bases, leaving 14 bases between them. CDR3 sequence reads: CASSLGPSGNEKLFF. The CDR3 DNA sequence: TGTGCCAGCAGCCTTGGACCCTCGGGTAATGAAAAACTGTTTTTT.

This clonotype occurred many times. The rearrangement joins TRBV5-1 to TRBJ2-7; D might be TRBD1 (5 bases). Germline V gene data show CDR1 as SGHRS and CDR2 as YFSETQ. Trimming shortened V by 5 bases and J by 2 bases, and 11 bases separated the two germline ends. The CDR3 is 13 residues long. CDR3 loop: CASSLGHPYEQYF. Written as DNA, the CDR3 is TGCGCCAGCAGTCTTGGACACCCCTACGAGCAGTACTTC.

This clonotype was detected ten times or more. V and J are TRBV6-6 and TRBJ2-5, with a possible D match to TRBD2 (5 bases). In germline, CDR1 is MNHNY, CDR2 SVGAGI (reference sequence). The V end lost 7 bases, the J end lost 5 bases, and 17 bases lay between the germline ends. The length of the CDR3 is 14 residues. CDR3 residues: CASTPVASLETQYF. CDR3 bases: TGTGCCAGCACCCCTGTAGCTAGCCTGGAGACCCAGTACTTC.

This clonotype showed up just once. The chain employs TRBV5-4 and TRBJ1-1, with D unresolved. V gave up 0 bases and J gave up 4 bases, with 10 bases separating them. Germline CDR1 is SGHNT and CDR2 is YYREEE (reference sequence). This CDR3 comprises 14 residues. DNA for the CDR3: TGTGCCAGCAGCTTGGAGGGCAGATCCACTGAAGCTTTCTTT. It translates to CASSLEGRSTEAFF.

On this clonotype: Being one base from a much bigger clone, this may be a read error. The chain employs TRBV6-2 or TRBV6-3 and TRBJ2-5; a weak D match, TRBD2 (6 bases). The CDR3 length is 14 residues. Germline lookup yields CDR1 MNHEY and CDR2 SVGEGT. Trimming shortened V by 6 bases and J by 4 bases, and 15 bases separated the two germline ends. The CDR3 loop reads CASRYDGGGETQYF. The CDR3 nucleotides read TGTGCCAGCAGGTACGATGGGGGAGGAGAGACCCAGTACTTC.

This clonotype was seen more than once but under ten times. This chain joins TRBV11-2 and TRBJ2-2; 9 bases are a match to TRBD1. This CDR3 is 17 amino acids long. With 2 bases clipped from V and 4 bases from J, the junction kept 8 bases outside the gene matches. Germline CDR1 and CDR2: SGHAT and FQNNGV. The CDR3 nucleotides read TGTGCCAGCAGCTTACCCACAGGGGGCAGGAGCACCGGGGAGCTGTTTTTT. Translated: CASSLPTGGRSTGELFF.

In this sample, this clonotype turned up a few times. An end of the junction does not agree with germline; a read error may underlie this. The rearrangement links TRBV24-1 to TRBJ2-6; D perhaps matches TRBD2 (6 bases). The CDR3 loop spans 15 amino acids. From germline, CDR1 is KGHDR and CDR2 SFDVKD. The CDR3 region is CATSDGGTGANVRTF. The CDR3 DNA reads TGTGCCACCAGTGATGGGGGGACCGGGGCCAACGTCCGGACTTTC.

With respect to this clonotype: This may be a read error, as it is one base from a much larger clone. The chain couples TRBV4-1 to TRBJ2-3; 9 bases line up with TRBD2. Germline lookup yields CDR1 MGHRA and CDR2 YSYEKL. V shed 0 bases and J 3 bases; nucleotides not matched to a gene: 1. The CDR3 runs to 15 residues. The CDR3 bases are TGCGCCAGCAGCCAAGAGGGACTAGCAACAGATACGCAGTATTTT. Its protein is CASSQEGLATDTQYF.

The chain uses TRBV3-1 and TRBJ2-1; the D gene is possibly TRBD2 (6 bases). The ends were cut back, 4 bases at V and 4 bases at J, with 14 bases in the middle. The CDR3 length is 15 residues. Germline-derived CDR1 and CDR2 are LGHDT and YNNKEL (reference sequence). As DNA, the CDR3 is TGTGCCAGCAGCCGAGGGTTTAGCGGTTACAATGAGCAGTTCTTC. Residues: CASSRGFSGYNEQFF.

This clonotype was recorded many times. The junction does not match germline at one end; this may be a read error. Here the CDR3 DNA reads TGCGTCAGCAGCTTCGGGGGTGGGGTTTTCAATGAGCAGTTCTTC. Its protein is CVSSFGGGVFNEQFF. The chain is built from TRBV5-1 and TRBJ2-1; the D gene is possibly TRBD2 (6 bases). In germline, CDR1 is SGHRS, CDR2 YFSETQ. This CDR3 is 15 amino acids long.

This clonotype was seen only a few times. This may stem from a read error, because a much larger clone lies one nucleotide away. The chain employs TRBV27 and TRBJ2-1; D gene unclear. Germline-derived CDR1 and CDR2 are MNHEY and SMNVEV (reference sequence). Trimming cost V 3 bases and J 6 bases, with 15 bases left between them. CDR3 length equals 15 residues. The chain's CDR3 is CASSFRTVGLNEQFF. Written as DNA, the CDR3 is TGTGCCAGCAGTTTCCGGACGGTAGGTCTCAATGAGCAGTTCTTC.

As for this clonotype: Being one base from a much bigger clone, this may be a read error. This chain joins TRBV7-9 and TRBJ2-7; unclear D gene. Germline assignment: CDR1 SEHNR and CDR2 FQNEAQ (reference sequence). Trimming took 6 bases from V and 3 from J, leaving 12 bases between them. This CDR3 region has 13 residues. In DNA form, the CDR3 reads TGTGCCAGCAGTCTCACAGCAGACTACGAGCAGTACTTC. Translated, it gives CASSLTADYEQYF.

The V gene is TRBV29-1, the J gene TRBJ2-3, with 10 bases that match TRBD2. This CDR3 comprises 15 residues. V lost 3 bases to trimming and J lost 4 bases; unmatched junction nucleotides: 7. Germline V gene sequence: CDR1 SQVTM, CDR2 ANQGSEA. As DNA, the CDR3 is TGCAGCGTTGAGGGGCTAGCGGGAGCGGCAGATACGCAGTATTTT. As protein: CSVEGLAGAADTQYF.

Worth noting for this clonotype: Lacking the conserved final phenylalanine or tryptophan, this CDR3 likely reflects a read error. The genes are TRBV6-2 or TRBV6-3 and TRBJ1-5, with a tentative D call TRBD1 (5 bases). The V and J ends lost 5 bases and 3 bases respectively, with 11 bases between them. Germline CDR1 is MNHEY and CDR2 is SVGEGT. The CDR3 is 14 amino acids. The CDR3 DNA follows: TGTGCCAGCAGTCGCCCAGGGCACAATCAGCCCCAGCATGTT. Amino acids: CASSRPGHNQPQHV.

This clonotype has more than one count but fewer than ten. The rearrangement uses TRBV29-1 and TRBJ2-7, with 10 bases aligning to TRBD2. The CDR3 is 14 amino acids. V was clipped by 0 bases and J by 5 bases; unmatched bases: 4. The germline gives CDR1 SQVTM, CDR2 ANQGSEA. The CDR3 DNA is TGCAGCGTTGAAGATCGGCTAGCGGGAGACGAGCAGTACTTC. Protein sequence: CSVEDRLAGDEQYF.

The V gene is TRBV5-1, the J gene TRBJ2-7, with D possibly being TRBD2 (5 bases). Germline V gene lookup returns CDR1 SGHRS and CDR2 YFSETQ. CDR3 size: 14 residues. Trimming took off 4 bases at V and 0 bases at J, with 11 bases between the two ends. Here the CDR3 DNA reads TGCGCCAGCAGCGCGGGTTCGAACTCCTACGAGCAGTACTTC. Translation: CASSAGSNSYEQYF.

A word on this clonotype: One junction end disagrees with the germline gene, perhaps due to a read error. The chain joins TRBV6-2 or TRBV6-3 to TRBJ2-1, with no clear D. The germline CDR1 and CDR2 sequences are MNHEY and SVGEGT. CDR3 length equals 16 residues. CDR3 DNA sequence: TGTGCCAGCAGTTGCAACGCATGGAGCTCCTACAATGTGCAGTTCTTC. It codes for CASSCNAWSSYNVQFF.